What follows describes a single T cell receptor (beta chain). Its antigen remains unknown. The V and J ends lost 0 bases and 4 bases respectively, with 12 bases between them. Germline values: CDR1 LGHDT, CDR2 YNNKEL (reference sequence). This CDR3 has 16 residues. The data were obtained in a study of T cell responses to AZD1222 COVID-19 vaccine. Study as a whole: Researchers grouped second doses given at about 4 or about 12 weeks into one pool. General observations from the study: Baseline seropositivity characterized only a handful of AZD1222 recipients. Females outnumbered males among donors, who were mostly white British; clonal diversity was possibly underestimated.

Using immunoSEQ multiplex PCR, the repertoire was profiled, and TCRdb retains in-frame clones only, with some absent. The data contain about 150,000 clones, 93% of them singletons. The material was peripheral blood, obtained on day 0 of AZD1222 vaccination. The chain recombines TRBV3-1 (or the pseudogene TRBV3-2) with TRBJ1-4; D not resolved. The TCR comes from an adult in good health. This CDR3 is CASSQEGVTHNEKLFF. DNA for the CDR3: TGTGCCAGCAGCCAAGAGGGCGTTACTCATAATGAAAAACTGTTTTTT.